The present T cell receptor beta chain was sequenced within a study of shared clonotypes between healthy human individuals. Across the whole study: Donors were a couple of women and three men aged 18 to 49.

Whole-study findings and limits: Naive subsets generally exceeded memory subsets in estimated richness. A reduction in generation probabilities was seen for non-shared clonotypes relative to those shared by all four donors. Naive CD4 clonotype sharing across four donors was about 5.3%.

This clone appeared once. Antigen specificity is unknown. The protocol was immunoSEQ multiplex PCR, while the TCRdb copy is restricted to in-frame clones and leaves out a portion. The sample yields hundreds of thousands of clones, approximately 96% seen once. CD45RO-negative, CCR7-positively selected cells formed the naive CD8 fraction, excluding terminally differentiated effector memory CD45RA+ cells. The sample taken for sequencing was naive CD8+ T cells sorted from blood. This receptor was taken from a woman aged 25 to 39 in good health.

The CDR3 spells CASSQVGVPNEQFF. For the CDR3, the DNA is TGCGCCAGCAGCCAGGTCGGGGTCCCTAATGAGCAGTTCTTC. The chain links TRBV4-1 to TRBJ2-1; maybe TRBD2 (5 bases). The CDR3 extends over 14 amino acids. V lost 3 bases, J lost 7 bases, and 13 bases lay in between. Per germline, CDR1 MGHRA and CDR2 YSYEKL.